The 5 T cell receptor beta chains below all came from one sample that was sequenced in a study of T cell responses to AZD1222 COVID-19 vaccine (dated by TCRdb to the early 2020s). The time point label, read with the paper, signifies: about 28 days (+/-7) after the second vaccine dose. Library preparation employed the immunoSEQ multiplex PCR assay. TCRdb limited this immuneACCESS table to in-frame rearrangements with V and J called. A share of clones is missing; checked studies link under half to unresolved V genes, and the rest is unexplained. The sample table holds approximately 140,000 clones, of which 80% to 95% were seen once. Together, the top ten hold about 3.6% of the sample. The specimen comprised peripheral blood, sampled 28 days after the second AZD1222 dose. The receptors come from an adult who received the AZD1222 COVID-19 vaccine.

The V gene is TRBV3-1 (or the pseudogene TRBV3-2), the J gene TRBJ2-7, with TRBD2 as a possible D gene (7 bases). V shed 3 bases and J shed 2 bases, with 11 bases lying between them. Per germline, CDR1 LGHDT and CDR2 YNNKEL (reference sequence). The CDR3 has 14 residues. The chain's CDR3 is CASSHGGATYEQYF. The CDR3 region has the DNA TGTGCCAGCAGCCATGGGGGGGCTACCTACGAGCAGTACTTC.

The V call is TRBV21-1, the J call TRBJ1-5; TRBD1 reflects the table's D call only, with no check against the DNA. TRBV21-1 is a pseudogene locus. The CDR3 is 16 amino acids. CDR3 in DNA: TGTGCCTACCCATATCCCGGGACAGGGGGCAATCAGCCCCAGCATTTT. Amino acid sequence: CAYPYPGTGGNQPQHF.

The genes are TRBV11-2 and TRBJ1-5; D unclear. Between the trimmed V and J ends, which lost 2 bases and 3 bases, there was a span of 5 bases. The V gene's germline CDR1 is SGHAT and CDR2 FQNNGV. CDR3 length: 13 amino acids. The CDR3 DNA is TGTGCCAGCAGCTTAACAGACAATCAGCCCCAGCATTTT. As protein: CASSLTDNQPQHF.

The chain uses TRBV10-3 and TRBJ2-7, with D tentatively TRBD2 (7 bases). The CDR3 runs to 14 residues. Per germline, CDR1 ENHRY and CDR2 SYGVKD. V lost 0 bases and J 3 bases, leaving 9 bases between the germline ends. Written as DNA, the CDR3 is TGTGCCATCAGTGAGTCGAGGGGGGGCTACGAGCAGTACTTC. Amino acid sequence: CAISESRGGYEQYF.

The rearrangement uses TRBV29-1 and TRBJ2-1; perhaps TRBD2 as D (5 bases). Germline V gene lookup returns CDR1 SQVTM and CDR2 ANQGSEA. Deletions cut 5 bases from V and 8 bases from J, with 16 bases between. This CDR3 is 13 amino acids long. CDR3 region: CSVSRGSGDEQFF. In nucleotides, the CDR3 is TGCAGCGTTTCACGAGGGAGTGGCGATGAGCAGTTCTTC.